Sequencing of this T cell receptor beta chain was carried out in a study of CD8 T cells in ankylosing spondylitis. Each CDR3 protein is one row after TCRdb ran MiXCR on the 5' RACE reads. Of over 600,000 distinct CDR3 sequences in the sample, over 15% were seen once. Broader study findings: A TCR beta motif of under ten highly homologous variants appeared characteristic of ankylosing spondylitis blood.

Regarding this clonotype: What it recognizes is unknown.

CDR1 and CDR2 (germline): LGHDT, YNNKEL (reference sequence). V gave up 1 base and J gave up 4 bases; unmatched junction bases: 8. CDR3 length: 16 residues. Sequenced material: blood, either unsorted or a sorted T cell fraction (not recorded which). V usage is TRBV3-1 and J usage is TRBJ2-5, with TRBD1 matching over 8 bases. This sequence was found in a male donor with ankylosing spondylitis. The CDR3 nucleotides are TGTGCCAGCAGCCAAGGACAGGGGTATGAGCGAGAGACCCAGTACTTC. The encoded protein is CASSQGQGYERETQYF.